The clone carrying this TCR beta chain was seen at least ten times. Antigen: not known. TCRdb passed the 5' RACE reads through MiXCR, listing each CDR3 protein once. The sample shows 60,000 or so distinct CDR3 sequences, around 6% of them seen only once. This specimen belongs to a study of spatial heterogeneity in lung cancer. CDR1 and CDR2 (germline): MGHRA, YSYEKL. The CDR3 is 16 amino acids. Trimming cost V 0 bases and J 6 bases; bases outside gene matches: 5. General study results and limits: Ubiquitous expanded tumor TCRs surfaced in blood more at resection than they did at follow-up.

Time point meaning: sample taken at primary tumor resection. A total of around 72 untreated early-stage non-small cell lung cancer patients served as donors. The sequenced material consisted of unsorted whole RNA from tumor, nontumor lung or frozen PBMC. The material sequenced was PBMCs, taken at surgery. The TCR comes from a female donor with early-stage non-small cell lung cancer. This rearrangement joins TRBV4-1 to TRBJ2-1, with TRBD2 matching 10 bases. The CDR3 loop is CASSQDRLAGVNEQFF. The CDR3, as DNA: TGCGCCAGCAGCCAAGATCGGCTAGCGGGGGTCAATGAGCAGTTCTTC.